The 8 T cell receptor beta chains below come from one sample, sequenced in a study of vaccination and CD4 T cells after COVID-19. Cultured CD4+ T cell DNA underwent sequencing with the Oncomine TCR Beta short-read assay. TCRdb reprocessed the PCR reads with MiXCR, giving one entry per CDR3 protein. The sample yields 15,000 to 16,000 distinct CDR3 sequences, about 55% seen once. Treatment: approximately 11-day PBMC culture with coronavirus spike peptide pools or control peptides (ViraFEST assay). What these receptors recognize is not known. Sequenced input: CD4+ T cells from blood, cultured in vitro. The receptors derive from a human donor who had recovered from COVID-19.

This clonotype was recorded a few times. The chain employs TRBV11-2 and TRBJ2-7; D call uncertain. Per the germline V gene, CDR1 is SGHAT and CDR2 is FQNNGV. V lost 3 bases and J lost 6, with 9 bases in between. The CDR3 spans 12 residues. The CDR3 DNA reads TGTGCCAGCAGCTTGAAAGGTGGCGAGCAGTACTTC. This codes for CASSLKGGEQYF.

The chain links TRBV12-3 or TRBV12-4 to TRBJ2-2, with TRBD2 matching 7 bases. J was trimmed by 5 bases and V by 7 bases; bases with no gene match: 7. This CDR3 comprises 14 residues. CDR3 bases: TGTGCCAGCACTTCAGCGGGACGGACCGGGGAGCTGTTTTTT. Translated, it gives CASTSAGRTGELFF.

CDR3 sequence reads: CSAERTSGYNEQFF. As DNA, the CDR3 is TGCAGTGCCGAGAGGACTAGCGGATACAATGAGCAGTTCTTC. The J gene is TRBJ2-1, the V gene TRBV20-1; 10 bases map to TRBD2. This CDR3 has 14 residues. With V trimmed by 6 bases and J by 4 bases, 6 bases remained unmatched. Looked up from germline, CDR1 is DFQATT and CDR2 is SNEGSKA (reference sequence).

The DNA of the CDR3 is TGTGCCAGCAGTTACGAGAACACTGAAGCTTTCTTT. It translates to CASSYENTEAFF. This chain uses TRBV6-2 or TRBV6-3 with TRBJ1-1, with unresolved D. V was cut by 2 bases and J by 1 base, with 2 bases left in between. The CDR3 has 12 residues. The germline V gene has CDR1 MNHEY and CDR2 SVGEGT.

This clonotype was observed a handful of times. The CDR3 protein is CASSRGRRSSYNSPLHF. The CDR3 bases are TGTGCCAGCTCCCGGGGGAGGCGCAGCTCCTATAATTCACCCCTCCACTTT. This sequence joins TRBV12-3 or TRBV12-4 and TRBJ1-6; weak D call: TRBD1 (5 bases). This CDR3 comprises 17 residues. The V end was cut by 8 bases, the J end by 0 bases, with 17 bases between.

This chain connects TRBV28 to TRBJ1-1; D ambiguous. V gave up 5 bases and J gave up 0 bases, with 10 bases separating them. Germline V gene data show CDR1 as MDHEN and CDR2 as SYDVKM. The length of the CDR3 is 14 residues. CDR3 in DNA: TGTGCCAGCAGTCTGCTTATCATGAACACTGAAGCTTTCTTT. This sequence encodes CASSLLIMNTEAFF.

The V call is TRBV7-6, the J call TRBJ2-3; unclear D gene. The V and J ends lost 2 bases and 1 base respectively, with 13 bases between them. Germline V CDR1 and CDR2: SGHVS, FNYEAQ. The CDR3 is 16 residues long. The CDR3: CASSLLGGSGTDTQYF. The DNA of the CDR3 is TGTGCCAGCAGCTTACTGGGTGGGTCCGGCACAGATACGCAGTATTTT. Variable domain in full (rest from reference TRBV7-6 and TRBJ2-3): GAGVSQSPRYKVTKRGQDVALRCDPISGHVSLYWYRQALGQGPEFLTYFNYEAQQDKSGLPNDRFSAERPEGSISTLTIQRTEQRDSAMYRCASSLLGGSGTDTQYFGPGTRLTVL.

This rearrangement joins TRBV20-1 to TRBJ1-6, with D unresolved. This CDR3 has 12 amino acids. The germline V gene encodes CDR1 DFQATT and CDR2 SNEGSKA (reference sequence). V was shortened by 2 bases and J by 10 bases, with 9 bases between the two germline ends. DNA of the CDR3: TGCAGTGCTAGAACAGTGAAATCACCCCTCCACTTT. Residues: CSARTVKSPLHF.